The present T cell receptor (beta chain) was sequenced within a study of CD4 T cells in relation to SARS-CoV-2 and coronaviruses. The assay was immunoSEQ multiplex PCR, and TCRdb's table has in-frame clones only and misses some. The sample yields 37,000 or so clones, 70% to 90% seen once. This clone was recorded only once. Antigen unknown. Study outcomes and limitations: Each donor contributed either pre-pandemic or post-infection samples, not both. This crossreactivity analysis covered spike protein alone, no other viral proteins.

CD4 enrichment then naive enrichment separated naive from memory CD4+ cells. The sequencing input was memory CD4+ T cells from PBMCs. This TCR came from an adult with COVID-19.

This CDR3 is CASSPGTGYSGANVLTF. In DNA, the CDR3 is TGCGCCAGCAGCCCCGGGACAGGGTACTCTGGGGCCAACGTCCTGACTTTC. This rearrangement joins TRBV5-1 to TRBJ2-6; 9 positions agree with TRBD1. Germline V CDR1 and CDR2: SGHRS, YFSETQ. The CDR3 is made up of 17 amino acids. V lost 4 bases, J lost 0 bases, and 5 bases stayed unmatched.